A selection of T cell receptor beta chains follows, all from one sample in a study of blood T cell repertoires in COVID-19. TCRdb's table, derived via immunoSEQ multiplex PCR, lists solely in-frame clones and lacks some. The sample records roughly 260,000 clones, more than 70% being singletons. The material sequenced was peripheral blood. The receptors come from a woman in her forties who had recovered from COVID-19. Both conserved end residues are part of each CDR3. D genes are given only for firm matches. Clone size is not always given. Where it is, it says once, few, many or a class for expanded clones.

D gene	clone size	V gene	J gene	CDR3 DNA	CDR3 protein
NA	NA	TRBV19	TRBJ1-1	TGTGCCAGTAGTATGTTCCCGGGGGGAACTGAAGCTTTCTTT	CASSMFPGGTEAFF
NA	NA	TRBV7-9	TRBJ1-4	TGTGCCAGCAGGATGGGGGGAACTAATGAAAAACTGTTTTTT	CASRMGGTNEKLFF
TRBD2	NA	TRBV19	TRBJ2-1	TGTGCCAGTAGGACTAGCGGGACTAATGAGCAGTTCTTC	CASRTSGTNEQFF
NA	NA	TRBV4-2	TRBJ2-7	TGTGCCAGCAGCCACCCGAAGGATCGGGCCTACGAGCAGTACTTC	CASSHPKDRAYEQYF
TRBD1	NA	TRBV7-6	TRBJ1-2	TGTGCCAGCAGCTTAGGTGGGACAGGGGATCGAGGCTACACCTTC	CASSLGGTGDRGYTF
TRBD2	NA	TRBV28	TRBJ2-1	TGTGCCAGCAGTTCCCCCGGGAGGAATGAGCAGTTCTTC	CASSSPGRNEQFF
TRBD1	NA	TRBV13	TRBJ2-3	TGTGCCAGCAGCTTAGTCCGTAGAACAGGGGTCCCTCCAGATACGCAGTATTTT	CASSLVRRTGVPPDTQYF
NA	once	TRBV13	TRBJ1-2	TGTGCCAGCAGCTTAGGCTTCGGGAACTATGGCTACACCTTC	CASSLGFGNYGYTF
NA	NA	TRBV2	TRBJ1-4	TGTGCCAGCACGGGGGACGGGAATGAAAAACTGTTTTTT	CASTGDGNEKLFF
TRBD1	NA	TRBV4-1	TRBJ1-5	TGCGCCAGCAGCCAGACAGGGGGCGCGGGTCAGCCCCAGCATTTT	CASSQTGGAGQPQHF